The text below deals with one TCR beta chain. Its antigen is still unknown. These data are taken from a study of blood T cells in healthy people across ages. Study-wide findings and caveats: A roughly linear fall in TCR beta diversity per million T cells was seen with increasing age. Lack of knowledge of donor CMV status possibly confounded expanded clonotype changes.

The authors ran a second PCR of 7 to 11 cycles using a sample-barcoded 5' primer and a J-beta primer mix. TCRdb used MiXCR to reprocess the 5' RACE reads, holding one entry per CDR3 protein. The table lists 1,800,000 or so distinct CDR3 sequences, roughly two fifths of them singletons, with under 30% in the top ten. CDR3 length: 18 amino acids. The V gene end was trimmed by 5 bases and the J gene end by 2 bases; junction bases not matched to a gene: 12. This TCR was recovered from a human donor in good health. The rearrangement joins TRBV12-3 or TRBV12-4 to TRBJ1-3, with 10 bases matching TRBD1. Sequenced material: blood. In DNA, the CDR3 is TGTGCCAGCAGTCCCCGGGGGACAGGGGCCTTGACTGGAAACACCATATATTTT. It is translated as CASSPRGTGALTGNTIYF.